The 3 T cell receptor beta chains below all came from one sample that was sequenced in a study of T cell responses to AZD1222 COVID-19 vaccine. Profiled with immunoSEQ multiplex PCR; TCRdb holds only in-frame clones, not every one. The data contain 90,000 to 150,000 clones, around 90% of them singletons. The starting material was peripheral blood, obtained 28 days after the second AZD1222 dose. These receptors all come from an adult who received the AZD1222 COVID-19 vaccine.

V gene TRBV7-2 combines with J gene TRBJ1-4; 8 bases line up with TRBD1. This CDR3 is 15 amino acids long. The germline V gene encodes CDR1 SGHTA and CDR2 FQGNSA. The trim removed 5 bases at V and 8 bases at J, leaving 10 bases unmatched. The CDR3 DNA is TGTGCCAGCAGCCGGCCCGCAGGGGGCCAGGAAAAACTGTTTTTT. It is translated as CASSRPAGGQEKLFF.

The chain recombines TRBV7-2 with TRBJ1-1; 12 bases fit TRBD1. The V gene's germline CDR1 is SGHTA and CDR2 FQGNSA. This CDR3 has 15 amino acids. V lost 5 bases and J lost 7; bases outside the gene matches: 8. CDR3 sequence: CASSPGTGGRGEAFF. CDR3 nucleotides: TGTGCCAGCAGCCCCGGGACAGGGGGCAGGGGTGAAGCTTTCTTT.

This clone was found a few times. The gene calls are TRBV10-3 and TRBJ1-5; D not certain. V lost 6 bases, J lost 1 base, and 13 bases lay in between. There are 15 residues in the CDR3. From germline, CDR1 is ENHRY and CDR2 SYGVKD. The CDR3 DNA reads as TGTGCCATCAGAGAGGAAGGACGGAGCAATCAGCCCCAGCATTTT. Its protein product is CAIREEGRSNQPQHF.